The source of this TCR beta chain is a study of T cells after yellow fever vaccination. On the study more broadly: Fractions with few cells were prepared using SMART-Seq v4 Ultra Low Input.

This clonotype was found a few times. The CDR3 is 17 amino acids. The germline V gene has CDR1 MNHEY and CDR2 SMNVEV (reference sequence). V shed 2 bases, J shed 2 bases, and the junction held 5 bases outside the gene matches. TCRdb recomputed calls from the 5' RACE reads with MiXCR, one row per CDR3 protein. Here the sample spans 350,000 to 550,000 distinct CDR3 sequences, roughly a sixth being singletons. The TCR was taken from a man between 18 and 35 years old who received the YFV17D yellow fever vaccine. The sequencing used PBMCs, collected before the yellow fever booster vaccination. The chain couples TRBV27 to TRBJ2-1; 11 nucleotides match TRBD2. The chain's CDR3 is CASSLHSSGGTYNEQFF. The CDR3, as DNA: TGTGCCAGCAGTTTACACTCTAGCGGGGGGACCTACAATGAGCAGTTCTTC.